This TCR beta chain is drawn from a study of blood T cell repertoires in COVID-19. V shed 0 bases and J 4 bases; nucleotides not matched to a gene: 2. The CDR3 extends over 14 amino acids. The germline V gene encodes CDR1 SGDLS and CDR2 YYNGEE. The data were produced by immunoSEQ multiplex PCR, yet TCRdb's version contains in-frame clones alone and is incomplete. This table has some 240,000 clones, 90% appearing once. The sequenced material came from peripheral blood. The chain has TRBV9 and TRBJ1-1; 8 bases are shared with TRBD1. This TCR derives from a woman aged 55-69 years with COVID-19, enrolled during active disease. CDR3 loop: CASSVATGGTEAFF. CDR3 nucleotides: TGTGCCAGCAGCGTAGCAACAGGGGGCACTGAAGCTTTCTTT. The variable domain in full, completed from reference TRBV9 and TRBJ1-1, reads DSGVTQTPKHLITATGQRVTLRCSPRSGDLSVYWYQQSLDQGLQFLIQYYNGEERAKGNILERFSAQQFPDLHSELNLSSLELGDSALYFCASSVATGGTEAFFGQGTRLTVV.